This T cell receptor beta chain is from a study of technical replicates of blood from a few donors. Assay used: immunoSEQ multiplex PCR; TCRdb lists only in-frame clones, some missing. The sample shows about 57,000 clones, around 93% of them seen only once. The sequenced material came from PBMCs. The receptor's source is a human donor in good health. Some clones in this sample may be carry-over from other donors' samples.

As DNA, the CDR3 is TGCGCCAGCAGCCGCCGGCGGGGAGGGGATTATGGCTACACCTTC. It is translated as CASSRRRGGDYGYTF. J is TRBJ1-2 and V is TRBV4-3; weak D call: TRBD1 (5 bases). There are 15 residues in the CDR3. Germline loops: CDR1 LGHNA, CDR2 YSLEER. Trimming took 4 bases from V and 5 from J, leaving 17 bases between them.